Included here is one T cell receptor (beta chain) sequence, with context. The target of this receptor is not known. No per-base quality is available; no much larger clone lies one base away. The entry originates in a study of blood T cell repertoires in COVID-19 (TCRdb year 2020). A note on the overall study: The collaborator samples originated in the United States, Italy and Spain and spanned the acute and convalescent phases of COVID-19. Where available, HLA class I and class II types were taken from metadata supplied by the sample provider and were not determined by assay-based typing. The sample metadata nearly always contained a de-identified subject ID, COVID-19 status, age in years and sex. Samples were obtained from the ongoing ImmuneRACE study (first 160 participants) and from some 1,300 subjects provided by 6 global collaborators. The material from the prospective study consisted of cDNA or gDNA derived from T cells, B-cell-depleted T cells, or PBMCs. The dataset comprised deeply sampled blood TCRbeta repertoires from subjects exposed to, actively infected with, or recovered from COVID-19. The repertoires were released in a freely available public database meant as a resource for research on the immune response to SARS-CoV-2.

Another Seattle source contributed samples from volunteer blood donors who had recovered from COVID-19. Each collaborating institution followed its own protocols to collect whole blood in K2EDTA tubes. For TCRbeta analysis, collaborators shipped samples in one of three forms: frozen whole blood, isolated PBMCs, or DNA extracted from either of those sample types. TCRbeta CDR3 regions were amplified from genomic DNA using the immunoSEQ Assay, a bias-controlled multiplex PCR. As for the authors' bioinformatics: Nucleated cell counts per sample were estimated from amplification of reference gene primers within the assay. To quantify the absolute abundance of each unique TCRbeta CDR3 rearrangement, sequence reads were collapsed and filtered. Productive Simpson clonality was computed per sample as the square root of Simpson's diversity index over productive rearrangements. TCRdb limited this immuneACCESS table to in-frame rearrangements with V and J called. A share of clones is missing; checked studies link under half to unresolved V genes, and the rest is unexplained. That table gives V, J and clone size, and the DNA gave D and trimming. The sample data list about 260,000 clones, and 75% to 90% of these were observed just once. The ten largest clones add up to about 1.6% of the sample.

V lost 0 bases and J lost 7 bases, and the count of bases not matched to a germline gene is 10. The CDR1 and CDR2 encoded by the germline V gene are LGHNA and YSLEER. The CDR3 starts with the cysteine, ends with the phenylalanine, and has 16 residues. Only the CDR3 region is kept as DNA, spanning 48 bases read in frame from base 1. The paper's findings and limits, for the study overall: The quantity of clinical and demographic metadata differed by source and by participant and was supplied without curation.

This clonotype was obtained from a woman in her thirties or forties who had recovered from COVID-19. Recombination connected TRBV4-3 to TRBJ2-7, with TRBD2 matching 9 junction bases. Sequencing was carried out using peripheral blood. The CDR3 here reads CASSQDARGGRVEQYF. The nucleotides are TGCGCCAGCAGCCAAGACGCGCGGGGGGGCCGGGTTGAGCAGTACTTC.